The 4 T cell receptor beta chains presented below share a single source sample, sequenced in a study of beta chain features in type 1 diabetes. The study's findings and limits: TCRB CDR3 length was moderately but significantly reduced in all four CD4+ subsets of Type 1 diabetes patients.

The isolated RNA, all of it, was reverse transcribed, so expressed TCRB transcripts were what got sequenced. Sequencing used immunoSEQ multiplex PCR; TCRdb keeps in-frame clones, though not all of them. Here the sample spans approximately 730,000 clones, over 10% being singletons. These receptors have no known antigen. The material sequenced was naive CD4+ T cells from blood. These TCRs come from a man between 18 and 35 years old with type 1 diabetes.

The genes are TRBV6-5 and TRBJ1-1, with 7 positions matching TRBD1. The germline gives CDR1 MNHEY, CDR2 SVGAGI. The CDR3 runs 13 residues. V trimming: 2 bases; J trimming: 7 bases; junction bases outside the gene matches: 4. CDR3 sequence reads: CASSYGQADEAFF. CDR3 in DNA: TGTGCCAGCAGTTACGGACAGGCCGATGAAGCTTTCTTT.

This clone was detected a few times. The V gene is TRBV2, the J gene TRBJ1-3, with D unclear. The CDR3 covers 15 residues. The germline V gene encodes CDR1 SNHLY and CDR2 FYNNEI. V lost 1 base to trimming and J lost 1 base, with 8 bases between them. The CDR3 nucleotides are TGTGCCAGCAGTGAAGGGGGAGAGTCTGGAAACACCATATATTTT. Its translation: CASSEGGESGNTIYF.

The chain has TRBV2 and TRBJ2-3; D uncertain. Germline CDR1 is SNHLY and CDR2 is FYNNEI. Trimming cost V 5 bases and J 1 base, with 10 bases left between them. This CDR3 has 14 amino acids. The CDR3 loop reads CASSKYIGTDTQYF. Written as DNA, the CDR3 is TGTGCCAGCAGTAAATATATTGGCACAGATACGCAGTATTTT.

The rearrangement links TRBV7-9 to TRBJ2-1; D may be TRBD2 (6 bases). The germline V and J ends were trimmed by 7 bases and 7 bases, with 20 bases remaining between them. The CDR3 runs 15 residues. Per germline, CDR1 SEHNR and CDR2 FQNEAQ (reference sequence). As DNA, the CDR3 is TGTGCCAGCACCGGGAGAGGAGATACAAGTAATGAGCAGTTCTTC. Residues: CASTGRGDTSNEQFF.